Following are 14 T cell receptor beta chains from one sample sequenced in a study of tumor and adjacent non-tumor tissue in lung cancer. The library came from three nested PCR rounds adapted from ARM-PCR protocols. MiXCR, run by TCRdb on the multiplex PCR reads, gives a single entry per CDR3 protein. Of around 99,000 distinct CDR3 sequences in the sample, roughly 77% were seen once. This sample's RNA came from whole unsorted tissue. Input material: lung tumor tissue. All receptors come from a woman aged 55 to 70 with non-small cell lung cancer.

Notes on this clonotype: A read error may be the cause here, since a much bigger clone is one base away. The chain is built from TRBV24-1 and TRBJ2-2; TRBD1 matches 7 bases. This CDR3 comprises 16 residues. Germline V CDR1 and CDR2: KGHDR, SFDVKD. Here the CDR3 DNA reads TGTGCCACCGGTGATCCGACAGGGTCGAACACCGGGGAGCTGTTTTTT. Amino acid sequence: CATGDPTGSNTGELFF.

Worth noting for this clonotype: One end of the junction is discordant with germline, which a read error may explain. The chain has TRBV28 and TRBJ1-1; D unclear. The CDR3 consists of 16 residues. The germline CDR1 and CDR2 sequences are MDHEN and SYDVKM. The CDR3 nucleotides are TGTGCTAGCAGCCTGGCCCCAAGACAAGGGAAGCCTGAAGCTTTCTTT. As protein: CASSLAPRQGKPEAFF.

As regards this clonotype: An end of the junction does not agree with germline; a read error may underlie this. The chain links TRBV11-2 to TRBJ2-2; 7 bases align to TRBD1. The germline CDR1 and CDR2 sequences are SGHAT and FQNNGV. The CDR3 extends over 15 amino acids. CDR3 sequence (DNA): TGTGCCAGTAGCCCAAGGGACAGCAACACCGGTGAGCTGCTTTTT. Amino acids: CASSPRDSNTGELLF.

Note on this clonotype: At one end the junction does not follow the germline gene, possibly because of a read error. The gene calls are TRBV11-3 and TRBJ2-1; 7 bases line up with TRBD2. The germline V gene encodes CDR1 SGHNT and CDR2 YENEEA. The CDR3 has 17 amino acids. CDR3 loop: CASSLHLTSWSHNEQLF. The CDR3 DNA is TGTGCCAGCAGCTTACATTTGACTAGCTGGAGCCACAATGAGCAGCTCTTC.

Comments on this clonotype: Given the absence of the conserved phenylalanine or tryptophan at the CDR3 end, a read error is likely. The chain recombines TRBV20-1 with TRBJ2-5, with 14 bases identical to TRBD2. CDR3 length: 16 amino acids. The J segment lost 5 bases and the V segment lost 1 base, leaving 6 bases of the junction unmatched. CDR1 is DFQATT, CDR2 SNEGSKA, per germline (reference sequence). The CDR3 spells CSARGPTSGRGETQYL. Here the CDR3 DNA reads TGCAGTGCTAGAGGCCCGACTAGCGGGAGGGGTGAGACCCAGTACTTG.

The rearrangement uses TRBV6-2 or TRBV6-3 and TRBJ2-1; either TRBD1 or TRBD2 may supply D (6 bases each). Trimming pared 4 bases from V and 4 bases from J, leaving 11 bases between. Germline values: CDR1 MNHEY, CDR2 SVGEGT. The CDR3 totals 14 residues. The CDR3 nucleotides read TGTGCCAGCAGTTGTACGGGGGCGTACAATGAGCAGTTCTTC. Protein product: CASSCTGAYNEQFF.

The CDR3 DNA is TGTGCCAGCATCTCACAGGGCACGTTCTATGGCTACACCTTC. Encoded protein: CASISQGTFYGYTF. The gene calls are TRBV11-1 and TRBJ1-2; TRBD1 is a possible D gene (6 bases). CDR1 is SGHAT and CDR2 is FQDESV in the germline V gene (reference sequence). Trimming removed 7 bases from V and 4 bases from J, with 16 bases in between. The CDR3 covers 14 residues.

The chain uses TRBV29-1 and TRBJ2-5; tentatively, D is TRBD1 or TRBD2 (6 bases each). Germline-derived CDR1 and CDR2 are SQVTM and ANQGSEA. This CDR3 contains 12 residues. The chain's CDR3 is CGVEGGRETQYF. The CDR3, as DNA: TGCGGTGTTGAAGGGGGGAGAGAGACCCAGTACTTC.

Notes on this clonotype: The junction and the germline gene differ at one end; a read error may be behind it. J is TRBJ2-7 and V is TRBV28; D gene ambiguous. The CDR3 covers 13 residues. Germline values: CDR1 MDHEN, CDR2 SYDVKM. The CDR3 region has the DNA TGTGCCAGTATATCCCAACGGGTCTACGAGCACTACTTC. The encoded protein is CASISQRVYEHYF.

On this clonotype: A junction end diverges from the germline sequence, so it may reflect a read error. This sequence joins TRBV4-2 and TRBJ2-5; TRBD2 is a possible D gene (5 bases). The CDR3 is 15 amino acids. Germline V lookup: CDR1 LGHNA, CDR2 YNFKEQ. The CDR3 nucleotides are TGTGCCAGCAACCAAGATTCGGCGGCGGGTGGGTCCCAGTACTTC. This encodes CASNQDSAAGGSQYF.

Regarding this clonotype: It may be a read error: a sequence one base away is much more abundant. The V and J genes are TRBV20-1 and TRBJ1-4; 8 bases map to TRBD1. This CDR3 contains 14 residues. Germline V CDR1 and CDR2: DFQATT, SNEGSKA (reference sequence). Here the CDR3 reads CSARNLQGVEKLIF. In DNA form, the CDR3 reads TGCAGTGCTAGAAACTTACAGGGGGTGGAAAAACTGATTTTT.

In its sample, this clonotype was seen a few times. V usage is TRBV28 and J usage is TRBJ1-1, with TRBD1 identical over 9 bases. The CDR3 has 17 residues. CDR1 is MDHEN, CDR2 SYDVKM, per germline. The junction had 16 bases not matched to a gene; V was cut back by 5 bases and J by 6 bases. DNA of the CDR3: TGTGCCAGCAGTGTCCTTGGGACAGGGAGGTTAGTCGCTGAAGCTTTCTTT. Translation: CASSVLGTGRLVAEAFF.

Regarding this clonotype: A junction end diverges from the germline sequence, so it may reflect a read error. V is TRBV11-1 and J is TRBJ2-7; the match to TRBD1 covers 11 bases. CDR1 is SGHAT and CDR2 is FQDESV in the germline V gene (reference sequence). The CDR3 has 16 amino acids. CDR3 residues: CAGSLAGQGGPYGQYF. CDR3 DNA: TGTGCCGGCAGCTTGGCGGGACAGGGGGGACCCTACGGGCAGTACTTC.

Of note for this clonotype: This may stem from a read error, because a much larger clone lies one nucleotide away. The CDR3 ends on some other residue instead of the conserved phenylalanine or tryptophan, so this is likely a read error. The chain recombines TRBV20-1 with TRBJ2-3; no firm D call. CDR1 DFQATT and CDR2 SNEGSKA come from the germline V gene (reference sequence). The CDR3 runs 12 residues. CDR3 DNA sequence: TGCAGTGCTAGAGGAGACACACATACGCAGTATTCT. Amino acid sequence: CSARGDTHTQYS.